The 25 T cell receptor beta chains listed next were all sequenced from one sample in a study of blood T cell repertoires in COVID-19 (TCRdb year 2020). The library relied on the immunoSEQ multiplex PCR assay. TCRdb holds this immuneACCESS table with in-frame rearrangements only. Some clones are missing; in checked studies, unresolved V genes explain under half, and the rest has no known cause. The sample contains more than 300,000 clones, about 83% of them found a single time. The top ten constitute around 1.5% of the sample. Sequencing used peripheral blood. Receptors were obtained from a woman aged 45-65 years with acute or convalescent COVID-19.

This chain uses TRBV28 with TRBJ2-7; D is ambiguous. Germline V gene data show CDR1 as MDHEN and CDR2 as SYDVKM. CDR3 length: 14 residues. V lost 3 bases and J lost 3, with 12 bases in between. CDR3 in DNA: TGTGCCAGCAGTTTGTCGCAGCCAGGCTACGAGCAGTACTTC. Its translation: CASSLSQPGYEQYF.

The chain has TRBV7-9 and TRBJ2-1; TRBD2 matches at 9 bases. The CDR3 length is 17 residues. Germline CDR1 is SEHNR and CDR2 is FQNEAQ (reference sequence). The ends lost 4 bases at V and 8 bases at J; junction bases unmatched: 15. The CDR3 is CASSSLTSGRIADEQFF. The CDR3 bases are TGTGCCAGCAGCTCCCTCACCAGCGGGAGGATTGCGGATGAGCAGTTCTTC. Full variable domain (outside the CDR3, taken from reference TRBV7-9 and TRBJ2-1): DTGVSQNPRHKITKRGQNVTFRCDPISEHNRLYWYRQTLGQGPEFLTYFQNEAQLEKSRLLSDRFSAERPKGSFSTLEIQRTEQGDSAMYLCASSSLTSGRIADEQFFGPGTRLTVL.

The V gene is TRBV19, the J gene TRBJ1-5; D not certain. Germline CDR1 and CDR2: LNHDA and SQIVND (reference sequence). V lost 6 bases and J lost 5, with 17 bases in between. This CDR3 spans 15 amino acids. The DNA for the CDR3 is TGTGCCAGTAGCGATACCCCATTAAGAGATCAGCCCCAGCATTTT. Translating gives CASSDTPLRDQPQHF.

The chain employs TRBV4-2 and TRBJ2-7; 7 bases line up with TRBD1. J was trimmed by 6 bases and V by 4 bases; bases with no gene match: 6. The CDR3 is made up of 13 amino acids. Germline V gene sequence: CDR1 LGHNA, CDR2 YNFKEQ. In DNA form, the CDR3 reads TGTGCCAGCAGCCCGATGGACAGGTTCGAGCAGTACTTC. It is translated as CASSPMDRFEQYF.

CDR3 in DNA: TGTGCCAGCAGTCAAACGGGGACTAGCGGGAGCCGGGGTGAGCAGTTCTTC. Its protein is CASSQTGTSGSRGEQFF. The chain uses TRBV27 and TRBJ2-1; TRBD2 matches at 14 bases. V was pared by 5 bases and J by 9 bases, with 12 bases of the junction left unmatched. The CDR3 covers 17 residues. Germline assignment: CDR1 MNHEY and CDR2 SMNVEV (reference sequence).

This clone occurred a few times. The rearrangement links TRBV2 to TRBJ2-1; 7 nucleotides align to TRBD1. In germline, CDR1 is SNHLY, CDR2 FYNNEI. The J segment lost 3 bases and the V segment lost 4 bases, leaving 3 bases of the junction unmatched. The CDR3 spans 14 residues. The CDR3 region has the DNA TGTGCCAGCAGTGGGGACAGTGACTACAATGAGCAGTTCTTC. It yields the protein CASSGDSDYNEQFF.

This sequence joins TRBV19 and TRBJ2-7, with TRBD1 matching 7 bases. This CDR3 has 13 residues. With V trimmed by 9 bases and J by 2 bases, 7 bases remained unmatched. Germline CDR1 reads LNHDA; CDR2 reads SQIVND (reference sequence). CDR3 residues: CASSDRATYEQYF. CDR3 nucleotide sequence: TGTGCCAGCTCCGACAGGGCCACCTACGAGCAGTACTTC. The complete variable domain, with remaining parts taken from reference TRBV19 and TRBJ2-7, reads DGGITQSPKYLFRKEGQNVTLSCEQNLNHDAMYWYRQDPGQGLRLIYYSQIVNDFQKGDIAEGYSVSREKKESFPLTVTSAQKNPTAFYLCASSDRATYEQYFGPGTRLTVT.

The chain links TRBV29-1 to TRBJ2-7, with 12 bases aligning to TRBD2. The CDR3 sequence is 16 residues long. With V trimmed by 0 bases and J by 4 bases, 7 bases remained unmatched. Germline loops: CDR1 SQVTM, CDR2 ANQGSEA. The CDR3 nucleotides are TGCAGCGTTGAAGACCCCCGGACTAGCGGGAAATACGAGCAGTACTTC. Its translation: CSVEDPRTSGKYEQYF.

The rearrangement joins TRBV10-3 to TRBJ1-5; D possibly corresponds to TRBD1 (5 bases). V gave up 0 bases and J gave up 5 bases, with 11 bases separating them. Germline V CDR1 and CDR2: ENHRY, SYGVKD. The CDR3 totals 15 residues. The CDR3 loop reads CAISESGRADQPQHF. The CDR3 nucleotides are TGTGCCATCAGTGAGTCGGGCAGGGCGGATCAGCCCCAGCATTTT.

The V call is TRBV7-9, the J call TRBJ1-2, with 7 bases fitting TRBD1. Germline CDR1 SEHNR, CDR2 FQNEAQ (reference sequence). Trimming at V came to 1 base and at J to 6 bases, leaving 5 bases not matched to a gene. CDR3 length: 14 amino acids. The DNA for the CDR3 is TGTGCCAGCAGCTTAGAGACAGGGCGGGATGGCTACACCTTC. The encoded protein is CASSLETGRDGYTF.

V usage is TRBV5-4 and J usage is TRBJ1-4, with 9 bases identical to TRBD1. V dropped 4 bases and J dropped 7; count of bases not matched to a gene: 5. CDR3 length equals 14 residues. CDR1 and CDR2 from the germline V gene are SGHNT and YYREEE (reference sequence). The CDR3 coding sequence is TGTGCCAGCAGCCTGGGACAGGGAACTGAAAAACTGTTTTTT. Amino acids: CASSLGQGTEKLFF.

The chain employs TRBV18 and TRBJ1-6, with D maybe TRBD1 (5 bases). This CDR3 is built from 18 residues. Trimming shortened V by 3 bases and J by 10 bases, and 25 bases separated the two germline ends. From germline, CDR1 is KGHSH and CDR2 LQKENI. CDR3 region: CASSPLWEDSRGDSPLHF. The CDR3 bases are TGTGCCAGCTCACCTTTATGGGAAGACAGTCGTGGTGACTCACCCCTCCACTTT.

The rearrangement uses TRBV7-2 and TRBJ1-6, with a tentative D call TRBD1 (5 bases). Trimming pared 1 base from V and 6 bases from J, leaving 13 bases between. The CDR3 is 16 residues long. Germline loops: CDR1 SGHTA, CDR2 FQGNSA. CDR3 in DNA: TGTGCCAGCAGCTTAGTTGGCGGGGCAGGTAATTCACCCCTCCACTTT. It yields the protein CASSLVGGAGNSPLHF.

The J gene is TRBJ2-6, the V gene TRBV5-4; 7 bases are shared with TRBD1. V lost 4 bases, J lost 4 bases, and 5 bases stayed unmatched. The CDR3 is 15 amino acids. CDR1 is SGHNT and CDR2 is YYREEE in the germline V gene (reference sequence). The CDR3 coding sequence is TGTGCCAGCAGCAAAGACAGGGCCGGGGCCAACGTCCTGACTTTC. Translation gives CASSKDRAGANVLTF.

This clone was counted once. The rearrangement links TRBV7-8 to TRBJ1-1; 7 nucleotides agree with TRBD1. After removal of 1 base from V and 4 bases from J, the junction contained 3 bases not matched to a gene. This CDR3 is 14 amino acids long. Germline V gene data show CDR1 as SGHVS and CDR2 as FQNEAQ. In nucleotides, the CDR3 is TGTGCCAGCAGCTTAGACAGGGGAGGCACTGAAGCTTTCTTT. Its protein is CASSLDRGGTEAFF.

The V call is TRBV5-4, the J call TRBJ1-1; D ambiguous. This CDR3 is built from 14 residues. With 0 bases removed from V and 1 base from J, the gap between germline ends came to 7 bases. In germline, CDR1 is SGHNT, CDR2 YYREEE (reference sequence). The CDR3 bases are TGTGCCAGCAGCTTGGATCCAGGGAACACTGAAGCTTTCTTT. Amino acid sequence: CASSLDPGNTEAFF.

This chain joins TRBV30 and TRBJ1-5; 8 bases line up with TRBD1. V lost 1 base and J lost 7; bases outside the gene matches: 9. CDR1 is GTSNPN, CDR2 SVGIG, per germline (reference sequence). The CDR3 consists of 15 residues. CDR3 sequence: CAWSGTGIMGQPQHF. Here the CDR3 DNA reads TGTGCCTGGAGTGGGACAGGGATTATGGGGCAGCCCCAGCATTTT. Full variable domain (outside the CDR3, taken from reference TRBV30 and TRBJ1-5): SQTIHQWPATLVQPVGSPLSLECTVEGTSNPNLYWYRQAAGRGLQLLFYSVGIGQISSEVPQNLSASRPQDRQFILSSKKLLLSDSGFYLCAWSGTGIMGQPQHFGDGTRLSIL.

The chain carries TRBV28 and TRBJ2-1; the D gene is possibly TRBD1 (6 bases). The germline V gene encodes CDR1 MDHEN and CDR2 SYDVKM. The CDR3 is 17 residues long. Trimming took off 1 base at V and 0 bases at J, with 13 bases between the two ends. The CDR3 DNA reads TGTGCCAGCAGTTTATTAGGGACACCTCGCTCCTACAATGAGCAGTTCTTC. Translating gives CASSLLGTPRSYNEQFF.

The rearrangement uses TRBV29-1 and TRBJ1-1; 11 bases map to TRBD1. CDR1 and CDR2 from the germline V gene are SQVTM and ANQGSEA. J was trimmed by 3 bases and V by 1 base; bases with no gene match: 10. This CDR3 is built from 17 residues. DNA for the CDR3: TGCAGCGTTGAAGGGGACAGGGGGTACTCTTGGGACACTGAAGCTTTCTTT. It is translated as CSVEGDRGYSWDTEAFF.

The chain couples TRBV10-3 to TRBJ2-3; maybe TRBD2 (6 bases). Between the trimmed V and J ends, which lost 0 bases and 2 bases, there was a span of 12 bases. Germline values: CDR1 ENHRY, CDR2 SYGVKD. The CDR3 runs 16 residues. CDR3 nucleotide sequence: TGTGCCATCAGTGAGTCTTCAACGGGAGACACAGATACGCAGTATTTT. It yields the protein CAISESSTGDTDTQYF.

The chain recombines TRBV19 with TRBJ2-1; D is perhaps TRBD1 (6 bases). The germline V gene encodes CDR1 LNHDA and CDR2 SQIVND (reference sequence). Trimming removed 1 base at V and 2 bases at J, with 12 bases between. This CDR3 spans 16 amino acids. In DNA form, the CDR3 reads TGTGCCAGTAGTATAGTAGGGGGAGAGGCCTACAATGAGCAGTTCTTC. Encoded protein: CASSIVGGEAYNEQFF.

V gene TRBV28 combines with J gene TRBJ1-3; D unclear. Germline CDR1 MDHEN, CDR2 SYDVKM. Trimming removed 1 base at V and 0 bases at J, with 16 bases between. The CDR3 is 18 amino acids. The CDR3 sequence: CASSLSFDGDFSGNTIYF. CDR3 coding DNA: TGTGCCAGCAGTTTATCTTTCGATGGTGACTTCTCTGGAAACACCATATATTTT.

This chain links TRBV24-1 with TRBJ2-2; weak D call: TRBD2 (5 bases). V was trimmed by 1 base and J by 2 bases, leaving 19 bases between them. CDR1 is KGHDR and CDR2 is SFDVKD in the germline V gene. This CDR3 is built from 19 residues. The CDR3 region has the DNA TGTGCCACCAGTGATTTTTCGGGAAACATAGGGTCAAACACCGGGGAGCTGTTTTTT. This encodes CATSDFSGNIGSNTGELFF.

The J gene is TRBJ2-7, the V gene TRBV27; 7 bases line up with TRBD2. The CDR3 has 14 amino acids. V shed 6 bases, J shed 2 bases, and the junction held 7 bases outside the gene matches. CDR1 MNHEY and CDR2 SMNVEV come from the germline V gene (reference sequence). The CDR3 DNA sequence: TGTGCCAGCAGCAGACTAGCTCAAGCCTACGAGCAGTACTTC. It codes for CASSRLAQAYEQYF.

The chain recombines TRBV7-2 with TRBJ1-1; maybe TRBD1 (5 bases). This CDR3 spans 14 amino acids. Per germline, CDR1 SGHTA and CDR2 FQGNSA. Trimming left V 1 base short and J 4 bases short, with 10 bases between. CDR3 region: CASSLVQAGTEAFF. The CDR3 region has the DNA TGTGCCAGCAGCTTAGTACAGGCCGGCACTGAAGCTTTCTTT.